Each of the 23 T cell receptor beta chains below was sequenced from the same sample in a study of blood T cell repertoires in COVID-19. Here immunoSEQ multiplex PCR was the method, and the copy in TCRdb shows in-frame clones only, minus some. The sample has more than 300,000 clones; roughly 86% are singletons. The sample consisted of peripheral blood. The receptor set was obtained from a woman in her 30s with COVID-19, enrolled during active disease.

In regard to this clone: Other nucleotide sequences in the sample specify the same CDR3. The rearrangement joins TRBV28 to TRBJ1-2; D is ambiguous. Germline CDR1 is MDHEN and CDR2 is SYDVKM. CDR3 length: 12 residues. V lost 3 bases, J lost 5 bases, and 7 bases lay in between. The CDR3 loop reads CASSLSVYGYTF. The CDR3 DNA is TGTGCCAGCAGTTTGTCGGTTTATGGCTACACCTTC.

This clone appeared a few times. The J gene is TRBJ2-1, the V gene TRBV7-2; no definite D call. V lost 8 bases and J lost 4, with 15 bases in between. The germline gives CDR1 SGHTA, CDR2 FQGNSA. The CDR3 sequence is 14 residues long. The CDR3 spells CASGPAQVYNEQFF. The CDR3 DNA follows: TGTGCCAGCGGGCCCGCGCAGGTGTACAATGAGCAGTTCTTC.

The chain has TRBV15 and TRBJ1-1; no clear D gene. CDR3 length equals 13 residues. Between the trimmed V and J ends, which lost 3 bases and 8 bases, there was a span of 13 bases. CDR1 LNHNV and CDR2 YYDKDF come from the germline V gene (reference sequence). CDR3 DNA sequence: TGTGCCACCAGCAGGAGGGTACCTCTCGAAGCTTTCTTT. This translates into CATSRRVPLEAFF.

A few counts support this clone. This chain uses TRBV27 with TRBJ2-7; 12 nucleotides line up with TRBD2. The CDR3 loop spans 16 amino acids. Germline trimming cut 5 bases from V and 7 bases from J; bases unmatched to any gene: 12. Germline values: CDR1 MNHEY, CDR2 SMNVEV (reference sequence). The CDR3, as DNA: TGTGCCAGCAGTGATCTAGCGGGGGGGCTCAAAAGAGAGCAGTACGTC. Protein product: CASSDLAGGLKREQYV.

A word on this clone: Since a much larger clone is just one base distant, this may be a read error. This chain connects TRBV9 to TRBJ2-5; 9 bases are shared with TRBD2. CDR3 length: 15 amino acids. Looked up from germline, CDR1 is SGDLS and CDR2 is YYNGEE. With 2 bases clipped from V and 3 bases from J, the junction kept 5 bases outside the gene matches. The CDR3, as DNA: TGTGCCAGCAGCGTGGCGGGGGGGCAGGAAGAGACCCAGTACTTC. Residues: CASSVAGGQEETQYF.

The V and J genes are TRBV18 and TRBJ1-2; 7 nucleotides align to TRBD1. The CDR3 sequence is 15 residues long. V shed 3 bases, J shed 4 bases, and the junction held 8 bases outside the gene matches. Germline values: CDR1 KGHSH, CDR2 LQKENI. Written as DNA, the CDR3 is TGTGCCAGCTCACCCTCAACAGGGGTTAGCTATGGCTACACCTTC. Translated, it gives CASSPSTGVSYGYTF. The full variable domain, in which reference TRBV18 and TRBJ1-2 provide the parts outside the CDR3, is NAGVMQNPRHLVRRRGQEARLRCSPMKGHSHVYWYRQLPEEGLKFMVYLQKENIIDESGMPKERFSAEFPKEGPSILRIQQVVRGDSAAYFCASSPSTGVSYGYTFGSGTRLTVV.

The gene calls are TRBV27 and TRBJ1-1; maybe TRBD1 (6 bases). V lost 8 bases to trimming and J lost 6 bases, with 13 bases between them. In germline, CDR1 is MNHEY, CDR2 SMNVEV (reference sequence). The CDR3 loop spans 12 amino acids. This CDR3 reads CASRRRGSEAFF. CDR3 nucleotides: TGTGCCAGCCGTCGCAGGGGATCTGAAGCTTTCTTT.

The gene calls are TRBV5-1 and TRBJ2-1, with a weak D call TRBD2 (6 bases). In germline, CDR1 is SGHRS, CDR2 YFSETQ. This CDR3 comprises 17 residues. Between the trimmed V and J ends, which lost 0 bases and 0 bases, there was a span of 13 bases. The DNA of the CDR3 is TGCGCCAGCAGCTTGGGAGGACTAACTCCCTCCTACAATGAGCAGTTCTTC. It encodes CASSLGGLTPSYNEQFF.

The CDR3 DNA reads TGTGCCAGCAGTCCGTGGGAAGCGGGGGTGGAGACCCAGTACTTC. The encoded protein is CASSPWEAGVETQYF. This chain uses TRBV27 with TRBJ2-5; 8 positions match TRBD2. Germline values: CDR1 MNHEY, CDR2 SMNVEV (reference sequence). The CDR3 consists of 15 residues. V dropped 5 bases and J dropped 5; count of bases not matched to a gene: 10.

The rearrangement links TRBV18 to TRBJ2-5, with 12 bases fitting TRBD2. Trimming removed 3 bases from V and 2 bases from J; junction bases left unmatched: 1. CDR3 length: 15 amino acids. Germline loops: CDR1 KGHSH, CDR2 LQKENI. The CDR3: CASSPGLAGQETQYF. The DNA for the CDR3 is TGTGCCAGCTCACCCGGACTAGCGGGGCAAGAGACCCAGTACTTC.

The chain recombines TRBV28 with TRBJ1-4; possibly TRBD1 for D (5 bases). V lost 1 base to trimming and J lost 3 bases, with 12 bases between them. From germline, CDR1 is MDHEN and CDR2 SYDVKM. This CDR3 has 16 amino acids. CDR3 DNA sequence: TGTGCCAGCAGTTTATCCTATCGGGGGGCTAATGAAAAACTGTTTTTT. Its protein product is CASSLSYRGANEKLFF.

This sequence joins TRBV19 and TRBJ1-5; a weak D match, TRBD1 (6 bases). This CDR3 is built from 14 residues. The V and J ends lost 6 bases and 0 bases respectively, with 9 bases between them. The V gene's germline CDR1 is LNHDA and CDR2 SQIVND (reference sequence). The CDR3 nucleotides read TGTGCCAGTAGGTGGGACACTAGCAATCAGCCCCAGCATTTT. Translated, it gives CASRWDTSNQPQHF.

The CDR3: CASSEHPQGSGNTIYF. Here the CDR3 DNA reads TGTGCCAGCAGTGAGCATCCCCAGGGATCTGGAAACACCATATATTTT. This chain links TRBV6-1 with TRBJ1-3; TRBD1 is a possible D gene (5 bases). This CDR3 is built from 16 residues. Trimming cost V 3 bases and J 1 base, with 13 bases left between them. Germline lookup yields CDR1 MNHNS and CDR2 SASEGT.

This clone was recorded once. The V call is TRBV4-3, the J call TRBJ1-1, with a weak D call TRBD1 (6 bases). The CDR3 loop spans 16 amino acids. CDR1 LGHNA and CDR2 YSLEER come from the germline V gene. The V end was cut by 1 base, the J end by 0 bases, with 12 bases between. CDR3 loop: CASSQGQERLNTEAFF. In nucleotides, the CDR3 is TGCGCCAGCAGCCAAGGACAGGAGAGGTTGAACACTGAAGCTTTCTTT.

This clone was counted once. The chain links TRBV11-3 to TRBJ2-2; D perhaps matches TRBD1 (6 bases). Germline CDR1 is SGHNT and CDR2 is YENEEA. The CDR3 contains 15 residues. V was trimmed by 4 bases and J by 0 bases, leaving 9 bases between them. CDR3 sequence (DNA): TGTGCCAGCAGCTCACAGGGAACGAACACCGGGGAGCTGTTTTTT. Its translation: CASSSQGTNTGELFF.

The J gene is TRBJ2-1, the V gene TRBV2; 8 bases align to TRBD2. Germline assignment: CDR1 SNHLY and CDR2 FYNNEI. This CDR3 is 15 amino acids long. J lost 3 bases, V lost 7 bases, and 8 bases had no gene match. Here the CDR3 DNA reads TGTGCCAGCAAGCAGCGGGGGCTTAACTACAATGAGCAGTTCTTC. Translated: CASKQRGLNYNEQFF.

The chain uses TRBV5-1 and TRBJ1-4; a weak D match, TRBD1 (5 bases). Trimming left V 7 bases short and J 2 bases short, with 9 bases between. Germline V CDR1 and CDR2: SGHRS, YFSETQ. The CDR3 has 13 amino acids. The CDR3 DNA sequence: TGCGCCAGCCAGAGACAGACTAATGAAAAACTGTTTTTT. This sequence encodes CASQRQTNEKLFF.

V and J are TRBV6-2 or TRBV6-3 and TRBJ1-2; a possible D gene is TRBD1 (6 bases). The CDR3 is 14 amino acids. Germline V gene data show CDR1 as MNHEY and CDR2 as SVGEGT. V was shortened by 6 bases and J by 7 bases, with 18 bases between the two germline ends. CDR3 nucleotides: TGTGCCAGCAGCCGGCCCGGGGGGCAGAGTGGCTACACCTTC. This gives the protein CASSRPGGQSGYTF.

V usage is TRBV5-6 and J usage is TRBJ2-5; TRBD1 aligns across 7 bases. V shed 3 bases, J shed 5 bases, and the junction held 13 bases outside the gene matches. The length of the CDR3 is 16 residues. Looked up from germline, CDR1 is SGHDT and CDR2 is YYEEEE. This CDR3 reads CASSWDTGTEPETQYF. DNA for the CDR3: TGTGCCAGCAGCTGGGATACCGGGACAGAACCCGAGACCCAGTACTTC. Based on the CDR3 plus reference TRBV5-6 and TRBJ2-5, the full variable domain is DAGVTQSPTHLIKTRGQQVTLRCSPKSGHDTVSWYQQALGQGPQFIFQYYEEEERQRGNFPDRFSGHQFPNYSSELNVNALLLGDSALYLCASSWDTGTEPETQYFGPGTRLLVL.

As DNA, the CDR3 is TGTGCCACCAGTCTCTTAGGTAGCGGTTCCAAGAGAGCTGAAGCTTTCTTT. Translated, it gives CATSLLGSGSKRAEAFF. The gene calls are TRBV24-1 and TRBJ1-1, with D unresolved. The germline V gene encodes CDR1 KGHDR and CDR2 SFDVKD. The length of the CDR3 is 17 residues. V lost 6 bases to trimming and J lost 6 bases, with 25 bases between them.

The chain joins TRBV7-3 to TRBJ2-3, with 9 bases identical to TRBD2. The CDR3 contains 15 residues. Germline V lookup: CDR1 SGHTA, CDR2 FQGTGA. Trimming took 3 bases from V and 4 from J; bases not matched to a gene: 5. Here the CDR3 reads CASSLTASGADTQYF. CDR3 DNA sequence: TGTGCCAGCAGCTTGACGGCTAGCGGGGCAGATACGCAGTATTTT.

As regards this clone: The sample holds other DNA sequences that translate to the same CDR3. As DNA, the CDR3 is TGTGCCAGCTCACCTCAGGCAGGGGGGCAAGAGACCCAGTACTTC. As protein: CASSPQAGGQETQYF. This rearrangement joins TRBV18 to TRBJ2-5; possible D gene TRBD1, 7 bases. V dropped 3 bases and J dropped 2 bases, with 13 bases sitting between them. The CDR3 runs 15 residues. Germline loops: CDR1 KGHSH, CDR2 LQKENI. The full variable domain, rest sourced from reference TRBV18 and TRBJ2-5, is NAGVMQNPRHLVRRRGQEARLRCSPMKGHSHVYWYRQLPEEGLKFMVYLQKENIIDESGMPKERFSAEFPKEGPSILRIQQVVRGDSAAYFCASSPQAGGQETQYFGPGTRLLVL.

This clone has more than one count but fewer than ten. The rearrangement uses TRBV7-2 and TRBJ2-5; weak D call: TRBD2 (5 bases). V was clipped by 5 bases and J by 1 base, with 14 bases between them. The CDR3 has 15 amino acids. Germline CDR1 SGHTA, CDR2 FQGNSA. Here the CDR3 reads CASSGITGVQETQYF. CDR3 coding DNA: TGTGCCAGCAGCGGAATCACCGGGGTCCAAGAGACCCAGTACTTC.